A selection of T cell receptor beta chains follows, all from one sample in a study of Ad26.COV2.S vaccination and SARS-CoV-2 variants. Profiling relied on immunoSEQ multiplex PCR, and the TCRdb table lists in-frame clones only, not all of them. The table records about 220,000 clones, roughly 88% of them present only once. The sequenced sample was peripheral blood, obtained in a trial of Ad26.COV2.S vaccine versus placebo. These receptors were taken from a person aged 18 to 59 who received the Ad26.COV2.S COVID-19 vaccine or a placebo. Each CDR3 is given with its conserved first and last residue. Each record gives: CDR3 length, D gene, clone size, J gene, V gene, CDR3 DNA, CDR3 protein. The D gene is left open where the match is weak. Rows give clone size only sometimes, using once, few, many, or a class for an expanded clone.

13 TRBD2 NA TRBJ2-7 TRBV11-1 TGTGCCAGCAGGCCACTAGCGGGAGTGGAGCAGTACTTC CASRPLAGVEQYF
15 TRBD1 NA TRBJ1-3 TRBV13 TGTGCCAGCAGCTCCAGGGGGAACTCTGGAAACACCATATATTTT CASSSRGNSGNTIYF
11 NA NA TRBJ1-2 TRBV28 TGTGCCATCCGGGACTACGGCGGCTACACCTTC CAIRDYGGYTF
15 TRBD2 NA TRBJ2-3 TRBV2 TGTGCCAGCAGAAGGACTAGCGGGGGACCAGATACGCAGTATTTT CASRRTSGGPDTQYF
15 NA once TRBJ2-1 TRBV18 TGTGCCAGCTCACCACGAGCGGGCTCGAACAATGAGCAGTTCTTC CASSPRAGSNNEQFF
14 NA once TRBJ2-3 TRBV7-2 TGTGCCAGCAGCCGCGATTTAAGAACGGATACGCAGTATTTT CASSRDLRTDTQYF
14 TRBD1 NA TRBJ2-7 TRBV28 TGTGCCAGCAGCCCCTGGGACAGGGTCTACGAGCAGTACTTC CASSPWDRVYEQYF
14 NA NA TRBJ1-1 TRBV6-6 TGTGCCAGCAGTAGACAGGCGACGAACACTGAAGCTTTCTTT CASSRQATNTEAFF
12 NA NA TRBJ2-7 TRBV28 TGTGCCAGCGGGGGCTTAAAATACGAGCAGTACTTC CASGGLKYEQYF
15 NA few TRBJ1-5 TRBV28 TGTGCCAGCAGTTTACGGGCTAATAGCAATCAGCCCCAGCATTTT CASSLRANSNQPQHF
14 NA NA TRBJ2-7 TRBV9 TGTGCCAGCAGCGTGGGGACGTTAGCCTACGAGCAGTACTTC CASSVGTLAYEQYF
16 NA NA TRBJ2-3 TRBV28 TGTGCCAGCAGTCGGGTCGGGACCGCCCTCACAGATACGCAGTATTTT CASSRVGTALTDTQYF
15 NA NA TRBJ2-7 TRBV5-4 TGTGCCAGCAGCCGTCCCGGGGGAAAAACCTACGAGCAGTACTTC CASSRPGGKTYEQYF
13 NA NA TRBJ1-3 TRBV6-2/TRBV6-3 TGTGCCAGCAGTTACCAATCCGGAAACACCATATATTTT CASSYQSGNTIYF
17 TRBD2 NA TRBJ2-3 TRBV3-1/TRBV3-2 TGTGCCAGCAGCCAGAGGACTAGCGGGGTCAGTGTCGATACGCAGTATTTT CASSQRTSGVSVDTQYF
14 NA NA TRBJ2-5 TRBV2 TGTGCCAGCAGTGAGGCGGACATAAAAGAGACCCAGTACTTC CASSEADIKETQYF
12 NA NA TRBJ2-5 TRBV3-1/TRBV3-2 TGTGCCAGCAGCCAAGTTTTAGAGACCCAGTACTTC CASSQVLETQYF
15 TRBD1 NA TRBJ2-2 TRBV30 TGTGCCTGGAGTGTAACAGGGGCGAACACCGGGGAGCTGTTTTTT CAWSVTGANTGELFF
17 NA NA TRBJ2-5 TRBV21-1 TGTGCCAGCAGCAAAGCGCGGTGGCAGGGAATGGAAGAGACCCAGTACTTC CASSKARWQGMEETQYF
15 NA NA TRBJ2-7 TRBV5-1 TGCGCCAGCAGCAGGGGAAGCGGAGACCTCTACGAGCAGTACTTC CASSRGSGDLYEQYF
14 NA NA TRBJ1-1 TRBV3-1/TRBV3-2 TGTGCCAGCAGCCAGGCCTCCGGGAACACTGAAGCTTTCTTT CASSQASGNTEAFF
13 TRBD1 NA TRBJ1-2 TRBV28 TGTGCCAGCAGTCGGACAGGAGGGTATGGCTACACCTTC CASSRTGGYGYTF
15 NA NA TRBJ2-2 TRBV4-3 TGCGCCAGCAGCCAAGACGTCTTAGCCACCGGGGAGCTGTTTTTT CASSQDVLATGELFF
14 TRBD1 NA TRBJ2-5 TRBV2 TGTGCCAGCAGCTCACAGGGGATCCAAGAGACCCAGTACTTC CASSSQGIQETQYF
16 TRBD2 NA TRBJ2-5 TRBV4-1 TGCGCCAGCAGCCAAGAGCGGACTAGGGGAAGTGAGACCCAGTACTTC CASSQERTRGSETQYF
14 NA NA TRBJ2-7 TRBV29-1 TGCAGCGTTGAAATGTCAGGGTTATTTGGCGAGCAGTACTTC CSVEMSGLFGEQYF
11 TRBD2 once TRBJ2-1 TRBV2 TGTGCCAGCAGGGCCCTAGCGGGGCCGTTCTTC CASRALAGPFF
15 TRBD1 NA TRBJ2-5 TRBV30 TGTGCCTGGAGTGCCTTACAGGGGCGCTGGGAGACCCAGTACTTC CAWSALQGRWETQYF
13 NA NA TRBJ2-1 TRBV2 TGTGCCAGCAGTGAGGTCTCCGGCAATGAGCAGTTCTTC CASSEVSGNEQFF
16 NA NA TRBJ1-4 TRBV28 TGTGCCAGCAGTTTTTCGGGGGGCAGGATACATGAAAAACTGTTTTTT CASSFSGGRIHEKLFF
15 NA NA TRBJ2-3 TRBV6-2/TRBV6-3 TGTGCCAGCAGTTACTCGCAGGTCTCGGCAGATACGCAGTATTTT CASSYSQVSADTQYF
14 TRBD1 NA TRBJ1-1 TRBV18 TGTGCCAGCTCACCCCAGGACAGGGGTACTGAAGCTTTCTTT CASSPQDRGTEAFF
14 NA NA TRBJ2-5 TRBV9 TGTGCCAGCAGCGTAGGGGGATTTCGAGAGACCCAGTACTTC CASSVGGFRETQYF
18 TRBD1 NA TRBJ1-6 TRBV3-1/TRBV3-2 TGTGCCAGCAGCCAAGGGCAGGGGGCAAGGGGGTATAATTCACCCCTCCACTTT CASSQGQGARGYNSPLHF
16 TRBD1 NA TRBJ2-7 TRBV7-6 TGTGCCAGCAGCAAAGAAAGGGCAGGGGGAGCCTACGAGCAGTACTTC CASSKERAGGAYEQYF
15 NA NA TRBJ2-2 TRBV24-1 TGTGCCACCAGCACGGGACCCTTGAACACCGGGGAGCTGTTTTTT CATSTGPLNTGELFF
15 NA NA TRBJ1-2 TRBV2 TGTGCCAGCAGCATAATGGCAGAAACAAACTATGGCTACACCTTC CASSIMAETNYGYTF